The present T cell receptor (beta chain) was sequenced within a study of shared clonotypes between healthy human individuals. Free of recent acute infections or vaccinations, the donors were healthy HIV-negative adults. Assay used: immunoSEQ multiplex PCR; TCRdb lists only in-frame clones, some missing. The table lists under 2.5 million clones, around 90% of them singletons. V lost 10 bases and J 4 bases, leaving 14 bases between the germline ends. This CDR3 region has 12 residues. Germline V gives CDR1 ENHRY, CDR2 SYGVKD. This chain connects TRBV10-3 to TRBJ2-7; D is ambiguous. Sequencing input: naive CD4+ T cells from PBMCs. Subset specified: CD45RA+ positively selected. The receptor's source is a man in his late teens or twenties in good health. Some clones in this sample may be carry-over from other donors' samples. CDR3 region: CATTTVWYEQYF. CDR3 nucleotide sequence: TGTGCCACCACAACGGTATGGTACGAGCAGTACTTC.